This entry lists 6 T cell receptor beta chains sequenced from one sample in a study of naive and memory T cell subsets. Findings of the study overall: Possibly reflecting memory cells re-expressing CD45RA, a few larger clonotypes occurred in naive repertoires, especially CD8.

No antigens are known for them. Both TRBC1 and TRBC2 were covered by a beta constant-region primer of two equimolar oligonucleotides. Four rounds of PCR amplified the ligated cDNA using nested alpha and beta constant-region primers plus SP2. MiXCR, run by TCRdb on the UMI-ligation and nested PCR reads, gives a single entry per CDR3 protein. The repertoire holds 120,000 to 150,000 distinct CDR3 sequences, roughly 23% seen once, with roughly 0.1% in the top ten. The sequencing input was naive CD4+ T cells from blood. The source of these receptors is a human donor in good health.

The chain is built from TRBV6-5 and TRBJ1-2; possibly TRBD1 for D (5 bases). Per germline, CDR1 MNHEY and CDR2 SVGAGI. Trimming stripped 3 bases from V and 3 bases from J, with 14 bases between. The CDR3 length is 15 residues. The CDR3 sequence: CASSYGQGGYYGYTF. As DNA, the CDR3 is TGTGCCAGCAGTTATGGGCAGGGTGGTTACTATGGCTACACCTTC.

CDR3: CAWGRRPPYEQYF. CDR3 coding DNA: TGTGCCTGGGGGAGGCGCCCCCCTTACGAGCAGTACTTC. The J gene is TRBJ2-7, the V gene TRBV30, with D perhaps TRBD2 (6 bases). The V gene's germline CDR1 is GTSNPN and CDR2 SVGIG (reference sequence). Between the trimmed V and J ends, which lost 5 bases and 4 bases, there was a span of 15 bases. This CDR3 is 13 amino acids long.

This clonotype was seen only a few times. CDR3 in amino acids: CASSRGGKQFF. DNA for the CDR3: TGTGCCAGCAGCCGAGGGGGAAAGCAGTTCTTC. The chain has TRBV5-5 and TRBJ2-1; D possibly corresponds to TRBD1 (6 bases). Trimming pared 4 bases from V and 11 bases from J, leaving 10 bases between. CDR1 SGHKS and CDR2 YYEKEE come from the germline V gene (reference sequence). This CDR3 has 11 amino acids. Complete variable domain (other parts from reference TRBV5-5 and TRBJ2-1): DAGVTQSPTHLIKTRGQQVTLRCSPISGHKSVSWYQQVLGQGPQFIFQYYEKEERGRGNFPDRFSARQFPNYSSELNVNALLLGDSALYLCASSRGGKQFFGPGTRLTVL.

Only a few counts were recorded for this clonotype. The CDR3 sequence is CASSDGGITQETQYF. The CDR3 region has the DNA TGTGCCAGCAGTGATGGAGGCATAACCCAAGAGACCCAGTACTTC. This sequence joins TRBV25-1 and TRBJ2-5; D is possibly TRBD2 (5 bases). The CDR3 has 15 amino acids. V was trimmed by 3 bases and J by 1 base, leaving 12 bases between them. Looked up from germline, CDR1 is MGHDK and CDR2 is SYGVNS.

This chain links TRBV6-1 with TRBJ2-7, with TRBD1 matching 8 bases. The CDR3 is 14 amino acids. J lost 3 bases, V lost 6 bases, and 7 bases had no gene match. Germline CDR1 is MNHNS and CDR2 is SASEGT. Written as DNA, the CDR3 is TGTGCCAGCAGCGGACAGGGCTGGAACTACGAGCAGTACTTC. Translation: CASSGQGWNYEQYF.

CDR3 sequence reads: CASSYSGLAAYEQYF. The CDR3 nucleotides are TGTGCCAGCAGTTACTCGGGACTAGCGGCCTACGAGCAGTACTTC. The rearrangement uses TRBV6-2 or TRBV6-3 and TRBJ2-7; TRBD2 matches 11 bases. The CDR3 covers 15 residues. CDR1 is MNHEY and CDR2 is SVGEGT in the germline V gene. V was pared by 0 bases and J by 2 bases, with 0 bases of the junction left unmatched.